One sample yielded the 16 T cell receptor beta chains listed below, sequenced in a study of blood T cells in healthy people across ages. For the second PCR, which ran for 7 to 11 cycles, a sample-barcoded 5' primer and a J-beta primer mix were used. TCRdb passed the 5' RACE reads through MiXCR, listing each CDR3 protein once. The sample holds roughly 1,500,000 distinct CDR3 sequences, roughly 40% seen once. Sequenced material: blood. Receptors originate from a woman under 30 in good health.

This clonotype was recorded at least ten times. The rearrangement joins TRBV15 to TRBJ2-1, with D uncertain. This CDR3 has 12 residues. V was cut by 5 bases and J by 9 bases, with 11 bases left in between. CDR1 LNHNV and CDR2 YYDKDF come from the germline V gene (reference sequence). The CDR3 DNA is TGTGCCACCAGCGTAAGGCGGTCTGAGCAGTTCTTC. Its protein is CATSVRRSEQFF.

J is TRBJ2-7 and V is TRBV7-2; 10 bases agree with TRBD1. The ends lost 5 bases at V and 7 bases at J; junction bases unmatched: 17. Germline CDR1 SGHTA, CDR2 FQGNSA. CDR3 length: 17 amino acids. CDR3 protein: CASSREPGQGNLGEQYF. Here the CDR3 DNA reads TGTGCCAGCAGCCGTGAACCGGGACAGGGGAATTTGGGTGAGCAGTACTTC. The entire variable domain, with the rest obtained from reference TRBV7-2 and TRBJ2-7, is as follows: GAGVSQSPSNKVTEKGKDVELRCDPISGHTALYWYRQSLGQGLEFLIYFQGNSAPDKSGLPSDRFSAERTGGSVSTLTIQRTQQEDSAVYLCASSREPGQGNLGEQYFGPGTRLTVT.

There are a few counts of this clonotype. This chain uses TRBV10-1 with TRBJ2-1; perhaps TRBD1 as D (7 bases). This CDR3 spans 17 amino acids. CDR1 and CDR2 from the germline V gene are WNHNN and SYGVQD (reference sequence). Trimming left V 6 bases short and J 0 bases short, with 18 bases between. CDR3 DNA sequence: TGCGCCAGCAGCGGGAGACAGGGAATGAGCTCCTACAATGAGCAGTTCTTC. Amino acid sequence: CASSGRQGMSSYNEQFF.

V usage is TRBV7-9 and J usage is TRBJ2-3; D call uncertain. Trimming removed 1 base from V and 4 bases from J, with 18 bases in between. Germline V gives CDR1 SEHNR, CDR2 FQNEAQ (reference sequence). This CDR3 is built from 17 residues. The DNA for the CDR3 is TGTGCCAGCAGCTTAGTATGGGCCGCTGTAATGCCAGATACGCAGTATTTT. Its translation is CASSLVWAAVMPDTQYF.

This clonotype was counted between two and nine times. The gene calls are TRBV20-1 and TRBJ2-7; no reliable D call. From germline, CDR1 is DFQATT and CDR2 SNEGSKA (reference sequence). V lost 1 base, J lost 9 bases, and 13 bases lay in between. The CDR3 length is 12 residues. Here the CDR3 DNA reads TGCAGTGCTAGAGGGATCAATCCGGGGCAGTACTTC. As protein: CSARGINPGQYF.

The chain uses TRBV3-1 and TRBJ2-4; 7 bases fit TRBD2. The DNA end is more similar to TRBJ2-7, so the J call may be wrong. The CDR3 covers 15 residues. Germline CDR1 LGHDT, CDR2 YNNKEL (reference sequence). The DNA of the CDR3 is TGTGCCAGCAGCCTCGAGACAGCGGGGCTTTACGAGCAGTACTTC. This codes for CASSLETAGLYEQYF.

The rearrangement joins TRBV6-5 to TRBJ1-1; D is undetermined. V was cut by 5 bases and J by 5 bases, with 15 bases left in between. Germline lookup yields CDR1 MNHEY and CDR2 SVGAGI. The length of the CDR3 is 14 residues. This chain's CDR3 is CASSPLNGGTEAFF. CDR3 coding DNA: TGTGCCAGCAGTCCGCTCAATGGAGGGACTGAAGCTTTCTTT.

The chain joins TRBV9 to TRBJ2-1, with D perhaps matching TRBD1 (8 bases). The CDR3 runs 14 residues. Germline V gives CDR1 SGDLS, CDR2 YYNGEE. Trimming took off 0 bases at V and 8 bases at J, with 12 bases between the two ends. The chain's CDR3 is CASSVDTGGDEQFF. The CDR3 DNA reads TGTGCCAGCAGCGTAGATACAGGGGGGGATGAGCAGTTCTTC.

This chain uses TRBV4-1 with TRBJ2-1; D unclear. The CDR3 spans 13 residues. Germline loops: CDR1 MGHRA, CDR2 YSYEKL. Trimming left V 7 bases short and J 6 bases short, with 13 bases between. CDR3 protein: CASTPRASNEQFF. The CDR3 DNA is TGCGCCAGCACCCCAAGGGCCTCCAATGAGCAGTTCTTC.

The chain couples TRBV9 to TRBJ2-7; maybe TRBD1 (5 bases). The CDR3 contains 14 residues. The germline CDR1 and CDR2 sequences are SGDLS and YYNGEE. The V end lost 2 bases, the J end lost 2 bases, and 11 bases lay between the germline ends. CDR3 residues: CASSVGHEAYEQYF. CDR3 coding DNA: TGTGCCAGCAGCGTTGGACACGAGGCCTACGAGCAGTACTTC.

J is TRBJ2-1 and V is TRBV6-2 or TRBV6-3; TRBD2 matches 7 bases. The V gene end was trimmed by 6 bases and the J gene end by 9 bases; junction bases not matched to a gene: 11. From germline, CDR1 is MNHEY and CDR2 SVGEGT. The CDR3 length is 14 residues. In DNA form, the CDR3 reads TGTGCCAGCAGCCTAAAGGGGCGGGAGAGTGAGCAGTTCTTC. Protein product: CASSLKGRESEQFF.

The chain joins TRBV4-1 to TRBJ1-2; D is unclear. Germline CDR1 and CDR2: MGHRA and YSYEKL. This CDR3 is 13 amino acids long. Trimming shortened V by 0 bases and J by 8 bases, and 10 bases separated the two germline ends. This chain's CDR3 is CASSQDPMGGYTF. CDR3 coding DNA: TGCGCCAGCAGCCAAGATCCTATGGGGGGCTACACCTTC.

This chain joins TRBV18 and TRBJ2-1; D is possibly TRBD1 or TRBD2 (6 bases each). Trimming took 2 bases from V and 10 from J, leaving 12 bases between them. The CDR3 sequence is 13 residues long. Germline values: CDR1 KGHSH, CDR2 LQKENI. The CDR3 nucleotides are TGTGCCAGCTCACCATGGGGGGCTTACGAGCAGTTCTTC. The encoded protein is CASSPWGAYEQFF. The whole variable domain, filled in from reference TRBV18 and TRBJ2-1, reads NAGVMQNPRHLVRRRGQEARLRCSPMKGHSHVYWYRQLPEEGLKFMVYLQKENIIDESGMPKERFSAEFPKEGPSILRIQQVVRGDSAAYFCASSPWGAYEQFFGPGTRLTVL.

The chain employs TRBV7-2 and TRBJ2-1; weak D call: TRBD2 (5 bases). The CDR3 covers 15 residues. In germline, CDR1 is SGHTA, CDR2 FQGNSA. V was shortened by 7 bases and J by 2 bases, with 15 bases between the two germline ends. CDR3 in amino acids: CASTDRAAPYNEQFF. DNA for the CDR3: TGTGCCAGCACCGACCGAGCGGCCCCCTACAATGAGCAGTTCTTC.

This chain connects TRBV6-6 to TRBJ2-7; D tentatively fits TRBD1 or TRBD2 (5 bases each). V was clipped by 2 bases and J by 0 bases, with 11 bases between them. In germline, CDR1 is MNHNY, CDR2 SVGAGI (reference sequence). This CDR3 is 15 amino acids long. The CDR3 DNA reads as TGTGCCAGCAGTTACAACCGGGACGGCTCCTACGAGCAGTACTTC. Protein sequence: CASSYNRDGSYEQYF.

The chain uses TRBV7-9 and TRBJ2-5; TRBD1 agrees at 8 bases. The CDR3 runs 14 residues. The ends lost 5 bases at V and 6 bases at J; junction bases unmatched: 8. Germline V lookup: CDR1 SEHNR, CDR2 FQNEAQ (reference sequence). The CDR3 protein is CASSPGQVDKTQYF. CDR3 nucleotide sequence: TGTGCCAGCAGCCCGGGACAGGTAGATAAGACCCAGTACTTC.